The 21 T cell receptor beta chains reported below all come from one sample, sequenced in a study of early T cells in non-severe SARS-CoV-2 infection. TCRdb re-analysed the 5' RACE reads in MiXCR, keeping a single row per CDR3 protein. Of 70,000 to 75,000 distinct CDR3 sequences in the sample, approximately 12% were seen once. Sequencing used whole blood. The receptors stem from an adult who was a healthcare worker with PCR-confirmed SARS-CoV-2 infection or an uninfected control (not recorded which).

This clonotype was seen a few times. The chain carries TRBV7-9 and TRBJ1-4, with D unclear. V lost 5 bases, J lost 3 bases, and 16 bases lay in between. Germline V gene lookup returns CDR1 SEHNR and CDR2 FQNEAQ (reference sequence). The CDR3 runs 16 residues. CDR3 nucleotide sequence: TGTGCCAGCAGCGCCTTCTCGACCGCACCTAATGAAAAACTGTTTTTT. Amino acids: CASSAFSTAPNEKLFF.

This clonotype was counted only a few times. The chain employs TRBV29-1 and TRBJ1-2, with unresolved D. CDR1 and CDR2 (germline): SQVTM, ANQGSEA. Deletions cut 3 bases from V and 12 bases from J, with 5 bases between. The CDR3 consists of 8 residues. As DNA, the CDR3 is TGCAGCGTTGAGGGCGACACCTTC. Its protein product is CSVEGDTF. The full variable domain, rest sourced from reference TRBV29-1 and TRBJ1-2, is SAVISQKPSRDICQRGTSLTIQCQVDSQVTMMFWYRQQPGQSLTLIATANQGSEATYESGFVIDKFPISRPNLTFSTLTVSNMSPEDSSIYLCSVEGDTFGSGTRLTVV.

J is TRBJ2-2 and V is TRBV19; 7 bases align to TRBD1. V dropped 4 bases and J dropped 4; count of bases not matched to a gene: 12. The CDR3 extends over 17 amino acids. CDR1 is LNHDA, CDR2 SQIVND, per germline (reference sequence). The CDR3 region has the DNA TGTGCCAGTAGTACTTCAGGCTTACAGGGGCCCACCGGGGAGCTGTTTTTT. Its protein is CASSTSGLQGPTGELFF.

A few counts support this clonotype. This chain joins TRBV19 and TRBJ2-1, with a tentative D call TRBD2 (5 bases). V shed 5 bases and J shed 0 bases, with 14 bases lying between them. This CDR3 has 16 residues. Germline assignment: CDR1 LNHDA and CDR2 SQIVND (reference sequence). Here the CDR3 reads CASSPRAPVSYNEQFF. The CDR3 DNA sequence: TGTGCCAGTAGTCCGCGGGCCCCGGTCTCCTACAATGAGCAGTTCTTC.

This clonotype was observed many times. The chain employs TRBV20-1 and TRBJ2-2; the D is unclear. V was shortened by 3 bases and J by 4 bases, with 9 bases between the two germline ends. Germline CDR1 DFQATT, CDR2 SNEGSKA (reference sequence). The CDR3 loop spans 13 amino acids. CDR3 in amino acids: CSASSQFTGELFF. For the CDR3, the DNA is TGCAGTGCTAGTTCGCAGTTCACCGGGGAGCTGTTTTTT.

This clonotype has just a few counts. The CDR3 DNA is TGTGCCAGCAGCCAAAAAGCGGGAGGGCCGGTCAATGAGCAGTTCTTC. The encoded protein is CASSQKAGGPVNEQFF. The chain joins TRBV11-3 to TRBJ2-1; 10 bases fit TRBD2. Germline V gives CDR1 SGHNT, CDR2 YENEEA. J lost 6 bases, V lost 5 bases, and 10 bases had no gene match. The CDR3 length is 16 residues.

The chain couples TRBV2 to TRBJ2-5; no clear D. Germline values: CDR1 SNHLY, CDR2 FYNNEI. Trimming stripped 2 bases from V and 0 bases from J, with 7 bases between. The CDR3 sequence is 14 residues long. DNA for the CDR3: TGTGCCAGCAGTGAATCGGAGTACCAAGAGACCCAGTACTTC. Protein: CASSESEYQETQYF.

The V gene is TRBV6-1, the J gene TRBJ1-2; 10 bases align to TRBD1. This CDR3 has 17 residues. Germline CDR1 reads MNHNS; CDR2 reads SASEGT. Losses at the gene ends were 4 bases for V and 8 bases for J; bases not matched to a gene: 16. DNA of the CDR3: TGTGCCAGCAGTGCCGCGGGACAGGGGAGCTTAAGGCTGGGCTACACCTTC. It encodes CASSAAGQGSLRLGYTF.

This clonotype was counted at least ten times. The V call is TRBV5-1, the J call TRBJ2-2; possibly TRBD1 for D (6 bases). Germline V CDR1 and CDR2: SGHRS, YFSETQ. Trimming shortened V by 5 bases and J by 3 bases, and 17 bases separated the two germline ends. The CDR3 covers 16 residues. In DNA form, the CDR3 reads TGCGCCAGCAGACCCGCAACAGGGTCGGACACCGGGGAGCTGTTTTTT. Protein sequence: CASRPATGSDTGELFF.

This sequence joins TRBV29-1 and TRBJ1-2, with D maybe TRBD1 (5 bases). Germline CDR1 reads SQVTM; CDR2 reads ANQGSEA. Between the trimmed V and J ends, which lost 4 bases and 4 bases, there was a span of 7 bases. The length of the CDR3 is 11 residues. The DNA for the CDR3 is TGCAGCGTTGGTGACAGCTATGGCTACACCTTC. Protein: CSVGDSYGYTF.

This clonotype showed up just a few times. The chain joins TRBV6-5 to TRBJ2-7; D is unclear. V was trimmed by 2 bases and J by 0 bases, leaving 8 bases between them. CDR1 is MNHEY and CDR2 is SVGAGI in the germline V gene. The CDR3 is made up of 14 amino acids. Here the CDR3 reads CASSYLKGSYEQYF. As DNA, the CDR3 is TGTGCCAGCAGTTACCTCAAGGGCTCCTACGAGCAGTACTTC.

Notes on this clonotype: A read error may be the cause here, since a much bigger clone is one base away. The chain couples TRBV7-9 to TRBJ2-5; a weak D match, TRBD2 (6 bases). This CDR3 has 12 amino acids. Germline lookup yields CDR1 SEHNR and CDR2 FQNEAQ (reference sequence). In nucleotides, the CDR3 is TGTGTCAGCAGCCCCGGGGGAGAGACCCAGTACTTC. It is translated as CVSSPGGETQYF.

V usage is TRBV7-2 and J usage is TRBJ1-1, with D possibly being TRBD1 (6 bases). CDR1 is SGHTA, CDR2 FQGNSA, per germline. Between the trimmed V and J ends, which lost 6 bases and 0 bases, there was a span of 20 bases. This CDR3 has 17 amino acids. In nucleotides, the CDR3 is TGTGCCAGCAGAGGGGGAGGGTCTTGGTCATTGAACACTGAAGCTTTCTTT. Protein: CASRGGGSWSLNTEAFF.

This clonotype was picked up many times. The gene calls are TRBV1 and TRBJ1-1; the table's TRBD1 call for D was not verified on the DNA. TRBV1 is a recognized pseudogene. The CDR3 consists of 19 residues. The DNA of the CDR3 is TGCACCAGCAGCCAGGCCCGGGAACTCGGACGTTGGGGAAACACTGAAGCTTTCTTT. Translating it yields CTSSQARELGRWGNTEAFF.

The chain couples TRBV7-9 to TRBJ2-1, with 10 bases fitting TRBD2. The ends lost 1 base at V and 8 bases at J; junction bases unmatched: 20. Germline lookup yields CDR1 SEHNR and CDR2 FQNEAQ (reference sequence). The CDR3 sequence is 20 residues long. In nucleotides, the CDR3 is TGTGCCAGCAGCTTAGATGGACACCCGTTAGCGGGAGGCGTTTGGGATGAGCAGTTCTTC. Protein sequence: CASSLDGHPLAGGVWDEQFF.

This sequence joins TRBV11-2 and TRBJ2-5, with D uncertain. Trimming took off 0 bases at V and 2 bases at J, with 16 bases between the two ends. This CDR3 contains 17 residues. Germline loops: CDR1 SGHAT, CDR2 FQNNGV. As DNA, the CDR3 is TGTGCCAGCAGCTTAGAAGGCGCAGCCCTCCAGCAAGAGACCCAGTACTTC. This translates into CASSLEGAALQQETQYF.

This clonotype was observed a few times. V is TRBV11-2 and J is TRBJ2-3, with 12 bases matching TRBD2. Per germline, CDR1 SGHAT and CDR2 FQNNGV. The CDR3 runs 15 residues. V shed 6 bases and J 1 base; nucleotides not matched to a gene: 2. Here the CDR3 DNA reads TGTGCCAGCAGTCGACTAGCGGGAGGCACAGATACGCAGTATTTT. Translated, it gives CASSRLAGGTDTQYF.

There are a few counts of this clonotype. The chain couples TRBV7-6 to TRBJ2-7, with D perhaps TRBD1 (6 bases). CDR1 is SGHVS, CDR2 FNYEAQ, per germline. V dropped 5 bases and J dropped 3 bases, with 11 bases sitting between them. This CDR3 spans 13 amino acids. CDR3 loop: CASSPGQYYEQYF. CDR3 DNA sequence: TGTGCCAGCAGCCCCGGACAGTACTACGAGCAGTACTTC.

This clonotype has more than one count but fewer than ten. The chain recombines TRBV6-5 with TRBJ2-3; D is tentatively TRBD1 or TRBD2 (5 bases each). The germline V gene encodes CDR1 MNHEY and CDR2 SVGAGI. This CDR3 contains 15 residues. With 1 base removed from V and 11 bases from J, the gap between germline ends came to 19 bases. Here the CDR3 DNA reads TGTGCCAGCAGTTACTTGGGACCCCTGAAGGGTGGGCAGTATTTT. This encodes CASSYLGPLKGGQYF.

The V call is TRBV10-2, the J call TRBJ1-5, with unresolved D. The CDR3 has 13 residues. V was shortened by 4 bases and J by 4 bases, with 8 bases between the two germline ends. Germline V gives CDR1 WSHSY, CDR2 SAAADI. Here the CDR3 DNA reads TGCGCCAGCAGTGGCAGGATGAATCAGCCCCAGCATTTT. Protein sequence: CASSGRMNQPQHF.

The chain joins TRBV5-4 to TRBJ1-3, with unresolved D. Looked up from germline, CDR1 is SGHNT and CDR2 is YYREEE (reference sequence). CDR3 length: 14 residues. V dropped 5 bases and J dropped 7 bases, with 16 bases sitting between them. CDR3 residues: CASSSYAGRNTIYF. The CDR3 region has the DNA TGTGCCAGCAGTTCGTACGCCGGACGGAACACCATATATTTT.